These 27 T cell receptor beta chains originate from one sample sequenced in a study of tumor and adjacent non-tumor tissue in lung cancer. Three rounds of nested PCR, following a modified ARM-PCR protocol, produced the TCRbeta library. Each CDR3 protein is one row after TCRdb ran MiXCR on the multiplex PCR reads. The sample contains roughly 75,000 distinct CDR3 sequences, approximately 78% of which appear only once. No cell sorting was done before RNA was extracted from the tissue. This non-tumor lung sample came from over 3 cm beyond the tumor edge. The sequencing sample was made of distant non-tumor lung tissue. These TCRs come from a man in his sixties with non-small cell lung cancer.

This rearrangement joins TRBV6-1 to TRBJ1-2, with 7 bases lining up with TRBD1. In germline, CDR1 is MNHNS, CDR2 SASEGT. V trimming: 10 bases; J trimming: 5 bases; junction bases outside the gene matches: 19. This CDR3 region has 16 residues. The CDR3 region is CAILCRGEQGRYGYTF. Here the CDR3 DNA reads TGTGCCATACTATGTAGAGGGGAACAGGGGAGGTATGGCTACACCTTC.

About this clonotype: One end of the junction fails to match germline, which may point to a read error. This chain joins TRBV20-1 and TRBJ1-2; D possibly corresponds to TRBD1 (5 bases). Looked up from germline, CDR1 is DFQATT and CDR2 is SNEGSKA (reference sequence). This CDR3 spans 13 amino acids. CDR3 loop: CSATPGTTDGHTF. The CDR3 DNA is TGCAGTGCTACCCCAGGGACTACTGATGGCCACACCTTT.

The rearrangement joins TRBV11-2 to TRBJ2-1; TRBD1 matches 8 bases. J lost 2 bases, V lost 2 bases, and 2 bases had no gene match. This CDR3 comprises 15 residues. In germline, CDR1 is SGHAT, CDR2 FQNNGV. CDR3 loop: CASSLTTGAYNEQFF. In DNA form, the CDR3 reads TGTGCCAGCAGCTTAACGACAGGGGCCTACAATGAGCAGTTCTTC.

This clonotype came up a few times. The rearrangement joins TRBV28 to TRBJ2-1, with unresolved D. The V end was cut by 4 bases, the J end by 7 bases, with 8 bases between. Germline assignment: CDR1 MDHEN and CDR2 SYDVKM. This CDR3 comprises 12 residues. CDR3 coding DNA: TGTGCCAGCAGTTATAGAATGAATGAGCAGTTCTTC. Protein product: CASSYRMNEQFF.

In the case of this clonotype: A much larger clone is a single base away; this may be a read error. Because the CDR3 is missing its conserved closing phenylalanine or tryptophan, this is likely a read error. This chain connects TRBV6-5 to TRBJ2-7; D not resolved. CDR1 is MNHEY and CDR2 is SVGAGI in the germline V gene. The CDR3 sequence is 15 residues long. V was trimmed by 4 bases and J by 2 bases, leaving 15 bases between them. In DNA, the CDR3 is TGTGCCAGCAGTTCCCCCCCCGGATTCGCCTACGAGCAGTACTTA. As protein: CASSSPPGFAYEQYL.

In the case of this clonotype: The CDR3 end shows no conserved phenylalanine or tryptophan, and so a read error is likely. CDR3 in amino acids: CASSFDSEAFS. CDR3 bases: TGTGCCAGCAGCTTCGACAGTGAAGCTTTCTCT. The gene calls are TRBV7-8 and TRBJ1-1; perhaps TRBD1 as D (5 bases). CDR1 is SGHVS, CDR2 FQNEAQ, per germline. V was cut by 3 bases and J by 7 bases, with 6 bases left in between. The CDR3 covers 11 residues.

On this clonotype itself: One end of the junction does not line up with germline, which may come from a read error. The chain links TRBV11-3 to TRBJ2-2, with 9 bases identical to TRBD2. This CDR3 is built from 18 residues. Germline CDR1 SGHNT, CDR2 YENEEA. CDR3 in amino acids: CASSSRGAGGYIAVELFF. For the CDR3, the DNA is TGTGCTAGCAGTTCCCGGGGAGCGGGAGGATACATAGCCGTGGAGCTGTTTTTT.

About this clonotype itself: Mismatch with germline at one junction end may stem from a read error. This chain links TRBV29-1 with TRBJ2-7, with a weak D call TRBD2 (5 bases). This CDR3 has 13 amino acids. Germline-derived CDR1 and CDR2 are SQVTM and ANQGSEA. The CDR3 sequence is CSVGGGLSYKQYF. CDR3 DNA: TGCAGCGTTGGAGGCGGGCTCTCCTACAAGCAGTACTTC.

For this clonotype: One end of the junction varies from germline; a read error may be responsible. V gene TRBV4-2 combines with J gene TRBJ1-5, with 7 nucleotides matching TRBD1. This CDR3 has 18 residues. The germline V gene encodes CDR1 LGHNA and CDR2 YNFKEQ. The CDR3 DNA follows: TGTGCCAGCAGCCAAGATGGGGAGGGGGCTATAGTGTATCAACCCCAGCATTTT. Translated, it gives CASSQDGEGAIVYQPQHF.

The chain couples TRBV11-3 to TRBJ2-7, with a weak D call TRBD1 (5 bases). Germline lookup yields CDR1 SGHNT and CDR2 YENEEA. The CDR3 runs 13 residues. V was shortened by 5 bases and J by 0 bases, with 8 bases between the two germline ends. The CDR3 bases are TGTGCCAGCAGCACCAGGGACTCCTACGAGCAGTACTTC. It yields the protein CASSTRDSYEQYF.

This clonotype has just one count. Because the CDR3 is missing its conserved closing phenylalanine or tryptophan, this is likely a read error. This sequence joins TRBV11-3 and TRBJ2-1, with D possibly matching TRBD2 (6 bases). V was trimmed by 5 bases and J by 5 bases, leaving 16 bases between them. The CDR3 spans 15 residues. The germline CDR1 and CDR2 sequences are SGHNT and YENEEA. The CDR3: CASSPSSETNNEQFS. CDR3 DNA sequence: TGTGCCAGCAGCCCGTCTAGCGAAACCAACAATGAGCAGTTCTCC.

This chain uses TRBV28 with TRBJ2-1; possible D gene TRBD1, 6 bases. The germline V gene has CDR1 MDHEN and CDR2 SYDVKM. Trimming stripped 5 bases from V and 9 bases from J, with 14 bases between. The CDR3 consists of 13 residues. The CDR3 is CASSTTGLGEQFF. CDR3 nucleotides: TGTGCCAGCAGTACCACAGGGCTAGGTGAGCAGTTCTTC.

On this clonotype itself: A read error may produce the germline difference seen at one junction end. The chain is built from TRBV11-2 and TRBJ1-2; 9 positions match TRBD1. The CDR3 has 17 amino acids. CDR1 is SGHAT, CDR2 FQNNGV, per germline. In DNA form, the CDR3 reads TGCTCCAGCAGCCCCGCGGCGGGACAGGGCTTCAACTATGACTACATCTTC. Its protein is CSSSPAAGQGFNYDYIF. Variable domain in full (rest from reference TRBV11-2 and TRBJ1-2): EAGVAQSPRYKIIEKRQSVAFWCNPISGHATLYWYQQILGQGPKLLIQFQNNGVVDDSQLPKDRFSAERLKGVDSTLKIQPAKLEDSAVYLCSSSPAAGQGFNYDYIFGSGTRLTVV.

The sample holds one count of this clonotype. This sequence joins TRBV11-2 and TRBJ2-5; 7 bases are a match to TRBD1. The CDR3 is made up of 14 amino acids. Looked up from germline, CDR1 is SGHAT and CDR2 is FQNNGV. Here the CDR3 reads CTNSSGQVLETQYF. In DNA form, the CDR3 reads TGTACCAACAGCTCCGGACAGGTCCTGGAGACCCAGTACTTC.

For this clonotype: Compared with germline, one end of the junction differs, possibly owing to a read error. The chain recombines TRBV6-5 with TRBJ1-2, with TRBD1 matching 11 bases. This CDR3 region has 16 residues. Germline V CDR1 and CDR2: MNHEY, SVGAGI. CDR3 sequence: CVSSTRDRGVLGGYTF. The CDR3 DNA follows: TGTGTCAGCAGCACCCGGGACAGGGGGGTTTTGGGAGGCTACACCTTC.

This clonotype was seen only once. The chain carries TRBV20-1 and TRBJ1-1, with D perhaps TRBD1 (6 bases). Trimming stripped 5 bases from V and 5 bases from J, with 18 bases between. Germline V lookup: CDR1 DFQATT, CDR2 SNEGSKA (reference sequence). The CDR3 covers 14 residues. DNA for the CDR3: TGCAGTGCTTCAACCAACAGGGAGAAGACTGAAGCTTTCTTT. This translates into CSASTNREKTEAFF.

Of note for this clonotype: One end of the junction does not line up with germline, which may come from a read error. The chain is built from TRBV20-1 and TRBJ2-2; 8 positions match TRBD1. The CDR3 runs to 14 residues. Germline V CDR1 and CDR2: DFQATT, SNEGSKA (reference sequence). The CDR3 here is CSVLRTGNTRELFF. In DNA form, the CDR3 reads TGCAGTGTCCTACGGACAGGGAACACCAGGGAGCTGTTTTTT.

This clonotype was detected once. This may stem from a read error, because a much larger clone lies one nucleotide away. The CDR3 region is CVSSLAPYEQYF. DNA of the CDR3: TGTGTCAGCAGCTTGGCCCCCTACGAGCAGTACTTC. V and J are TRBV5-4 and TRBJ2-7; no clear D gene. This CDR3 region has 12 residues. Per germline, CDR1 SGHNT and CDR2 YYREEE (reference sequence).

This clonotype appeared once. The junction shows a germline mismatch at one end, possibly a read error. The chain carries TRBV12-3 or TRBV12-4 and TRBJ2-5; maybe TRBD1 (7 bases). The CDR3 sequence is 16 residues long. The CDR3 spells CASSLRQGGFQDTQYF. The CDR3 nucleotides are TGTGCCAGCAGTTTAAGGCAGGGGGGTTTCCAAGACACCCAGTACTTC.

A note on this clonotype: A junction end diverges from the germline sequence, so it may reflect a read error. The CDR3 DNA reads as TGTGACAGCATCGACAGCGGGATTAGGGACGCTAGGGGCACAGATACGCAGTATTTT. It specifies CDSIDSGIRDARGTDTQYF. V and J are TRBV11-2 and TRBJ2-3, with 7 bases matching TRBD2. Germline CDR1 SGHAT, CDR2 FQNNGV. The length of the CDR3 is 19 residues.

Comment on this clonotype: The CDR3 ends on some other residue instead of the conserved phenylalanine or tryptophan, so this is likely a read error. V is TRBV20-1 and J is TRBJ1-2; perhaps TRBD1 as D (5 bases). CDR1 and CDR2 (germline): DFQATT, SNEGSKA (reference sequence). The CDR3 is 15 residues long. CDR3 in amino acids: CSARQGRGISYDYTI. In DNA, the CDR3 is TGCAGTGCTAGACAGGGAAGGGGTATCTCCTATGACTACACCATC.

This clonotype turned up a few times. A much larger clone lies one base from this, so it may be a read error. The chain uses TRBV20-1 and TRBJ2-5; D possibly corresponds to TRBD2 (6 bases). The CDR3 has 15 amino acids. V was pared by 2 bases and J by 1 base, with 14 bases between. In germline, CDR1 is DFQATT, CDR2 SNEGSKA (reference sequence). Here the CDR3 reads CSARYWEVVQETQYF. In DNA form, the CDR3 reads TGCAGTGCTAGATACTGGGAGGTAGTCCAAGAGACCCAGTACTTC.

Only one count was recorded for this clonotype. One end of the junction varies from germline; a read error may be responsible. J is TRBJ1-5 and V is TRBV6-1; D uncertain. The CDR3 sequence is 14 residues long. Germline CDR1 MNHNS, CDR2 SASEGT. The CDR3 nucleotides read TGTGCCATCAGTGGGCACAATAGCAATCAGCCCCAACATTTT. Translated, it gives CAISGHNSNQPQHF.

A note on this clonotype: One junction end disagrees with the germline gene, perhaps due to a read error. The chain is built from TRBV29-1 and TRBJ1-1; a weak D match, TRBD1 (5 bases). The germline V gene encodes CDR1 SQVTM and CDR2 ANQGSEA. The CDR3 loop spans 14 amino acids. DNA for the CDR3: TGCAACGTTCTACAGGCTTCGGGGAACACTGAAGCTTTCTTT. Translation: CNVLQASGNTEAFF. Full variable domain (remainder filled in from reference TRBV29-1 and TRBJ1-1): SAVISQKPSRDICQRGTSLTIQCQVDSQVTMMFWYRQQPGQSLTLIATANQGSEATYESGFVIDKFPISRPNLTFSTLTVSNMSPEDSSIYLCNVLQASGNTEAFFGQGTRLTVV.

Comment on this clonotype: Because the CDR3 is missing its conserved closing phenylalanine or tryptophan, this is likely a read error. This sequence joins TRBV11-2 and TRBJ2-6; D unclear. Germline V gene sequence: CDR1 SGHAT, CDR2 FQNNGV. The CDR3 sequence is 14 residues long. The CDR3 loop reads CTSSSISRANVLTL. DNA of the CDR3: TGTACCAGCAGTTCTATCTCTAGGGCCAACGTCCTGACTCTC.

As regards this clonotype: No conserved phenylalanine or tryptophan ends this CDR3, so it is likely a read error. The chain recombines TRBV12-3 or TRBV12-4 with TRBJ1-5; D is perhaps TRBD1 (5 bases). The CDR3 length is 14 residues. Written as DNA, the CDR3 is TGTGTCAGCAGTCCCTCCGGGGGAGGTCAGCCCCAGCATGTT. Amino acids: CVSSPSGGGQPQHV.

This clonotype is a singleton in its sample. At one boundary the junction diverges from the germline segment, which might be a read error. The CDR3 here is CASSQDRHPASGWTYEQYF. For the CDR3, the DNA is TGTGCCAGTAGCCAAGACCGGCACCCCGCTAGCGGGTGGACCTACGAGCAGTACTTC. This chain connects TRBV4-2 to TRBJ2-7, with 8 bases that match TRBD2. Germline CDR1 is LGHNA and CDR2 is YNFKEQ. This CDR3 has 19 amino acids.